This T cell receptor beta chain was recovered during a study of T cell changes during pregnancy in multiple sclerosis (dated 2019 in TCRdb). Background for the entire study: In women with multiple sclerosis, the researchers looked at how the T cell repertoire shifted as pregnancy progressed.

CDR1 and CDR2, per the germline V gene (reference sequence), are SGHNT and YYREEE. The cysteine opens and the phenylalanine closes a CDR3 of 19 amino acids. The DNA shown is the 57-base CDR3, in frame from base 1. The V end gives up 4 bases and the J end 3 bases, leaving 12 bases in the junction not matched to a gene. Receptor amplification or capture employed the immunoSEQ multiplex PCR assay. TCRdb obtained this table from immuneACCESS and retained in-frame rearrangements with V and J assigned. These tables miss some clones; where compared with another copy, unresolved V genes account for less than half of the shortfall, and the remainder is unexplained. This sample is represented by tens of thousands of clones; 70% to 90% of them were singletons. Clones ranked in the top ten supply roughly 0.6% of the sample. On this clone: It has no known antigen specificity. There are no base qualities to consult, and no much larger clone falls within one base.

The TCR originated in a female donor with multiple sclerosis, enrolled in a pregnancy study. Sequenced here: CD4+ T cells from peripheral blood mononuclear cells, sampled in the first trimester of pregnancy. The sequence links TRBV5-4 to TRBJ2-6; 11 bases in the middle match TRBD2. CDR3 protein: CASSPGTSGPGSGANVLTF. The DNA sequence is TGTGCCAGCAGCCCCGGGACTAGCGGCCCAGGAAGTGGGGCCAACGTCCTGACTTTC. Reference TRBV5-4 and TRBJ2-6 proteins supply the regions before and after the CDR3; the full variable domain is: ETGVTQSPTHLIKTRGQQVTLRCSSQSGHNTVSWYQQALGQGPQFIFQYYREEENGRGNFPPRFSGLQFPNYSSELNVNALELDDSALYLCASSPGTSGPGSGANVLTFGAGSRLTVL.